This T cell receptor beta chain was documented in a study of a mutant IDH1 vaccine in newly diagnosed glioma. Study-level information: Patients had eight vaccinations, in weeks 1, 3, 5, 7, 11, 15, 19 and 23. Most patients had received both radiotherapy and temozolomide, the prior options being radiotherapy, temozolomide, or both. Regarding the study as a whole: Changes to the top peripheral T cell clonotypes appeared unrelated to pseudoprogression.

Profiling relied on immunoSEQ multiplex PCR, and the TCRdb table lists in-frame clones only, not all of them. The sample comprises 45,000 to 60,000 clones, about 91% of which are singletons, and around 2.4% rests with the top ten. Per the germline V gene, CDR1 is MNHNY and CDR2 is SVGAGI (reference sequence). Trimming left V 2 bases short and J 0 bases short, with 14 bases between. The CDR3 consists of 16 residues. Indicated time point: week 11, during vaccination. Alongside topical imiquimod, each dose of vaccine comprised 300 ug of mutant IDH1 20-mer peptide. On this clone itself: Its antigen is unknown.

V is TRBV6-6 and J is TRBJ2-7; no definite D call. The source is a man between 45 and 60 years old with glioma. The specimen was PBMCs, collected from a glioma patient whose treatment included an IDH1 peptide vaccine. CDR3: CASSYQAMQGSYEQYF. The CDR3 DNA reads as TGTGCCAGCAGTTACCAGGCGATGCAAGGCTCCTACGAGCAGTACTTC.